These 21 T cell receptor beta chains share one sample of origin, sequenced in a study of blood T cells in healthy people across ages. Using a J-beta primer mix together with a sample-barcoded 5' primer, a second PCR was run for roughly 7 to 11 cycles. Via MiXCR, TCRdb re-called the 5' RACE reads, giving one row per CDR3 protein. The sample has hundreds of thousands of distinct CDR3 sequences; 45% to 70% are singletons. Source material: blood. These receptors were collected from a man aged 40-55 years in good health.

The chain combines TRBV2 with TRBJ2-5; D is uncertain. Trimming left V 7 bases short and J 5 bases short, with 11 bases between. The germline gives CDR1 SNHLY, CDR2 FYNNEI. The CDR3 is 12 amino acids. The CDR3 loop reads CASKASGETQYF. The CDR3 DNA follows: TGTGCCAGCAAGGCTAGTGGGGAGACCCAGTACTTC.

The chain links TRBV29-1 to TRBJ1-1; D gene unclear. CDR3 length: 11 residues. Deletions cut 8 bases from V and 1 base from J, with 8 bases between. CDR1 and CDR2 from the germline V gene are SQVTM and ANQGSEA. The CDR3 coding sequence is TGCAGCATCCGACAGAACACTGAAGCTTTCTTT. Its translation is CSIRQNTEAFF.

The chain joins TRBV20-1 to TRBJ2-5; D is uncertain. The V gene lost 3 bases and the J gene lost 4 bases, with 9 bases spanning the gap. Germline V gene data show CDR1 as DFQATT and CDR2 as SNEGSKA (reference sequence). The CDR3 is made up of 12 amino acids. Here the CDR3 DNA reads TGCAGTGCTAGTCTTCTATCAGAGACCCAGTACTTC. Its translation: CSASLLSETQYF.

This clonotype was observed a few times. V is TRBV28 and J is TRBJ1-5, with a possible D match to TRBD1 (5 bases). V was shortened by 5 bases and J by 7 bases, with 15 bases between the two germline ends. Per the germline V gene, CDR1 is MDHEN and CDR2 is SYDVKM. There are 14 residues in the CDR3. The CDR3 bases are TGTGCCAGCAGTACACCTTCAGACAGCCAGCCCCAGCATTTT. This codes for CASSTPSDSQPQHF.

The chain has TRBV7-8 and TRBJ2-4; D gene uncertain. The J call may be faulty, since TRBJ2-7 better matches the DNA end. This CDR3 comprises 14 residues. Germline CDR1 and CDR2: SGHVS and FQNEAQ. Here the CDR3 DNA reads TGTGCCAGCAGCTTAAGCCAGGCTGCCTACGAGCAGTACTTC. This gives the protein CASSLSQAAYEQYF.

This clonotype was detected a few times. The V and J genes are TRBV28 and TRBJ2-7; maybe TRBD2 (5 bases). CDR1 and CDR2 (germline): MDHEN, SYDVKM. The CDR3 is 18 residues long. V lost 5 bases to trimming and J lost 2 bases, with 25 bases between them. CDR3 bases: TGTGCCAGCAGTCAACGCAAACTGACAAGGACGGGGACCTACGAGCAGTACTTC. Amino acid sequence: CASSQRKLTRTGTYEQYF.

This clonotype was picked up a small number of times. The chain has TRBV6-5 and TRBJ2-3; D remains ambiguous. V was pared by 7 bases and J by 0 bases, with 8 bases between. Germline CDR1 reads MNHEY; CDR2 reads SVGAGI. The CDR3 spans 13 residues. The CDR3, as DNA: TGTGCCAGCACCCAAACTAGCACAGATACGCAGTATTTT. This encodes CASTQTSTDTQYF.

This chain uses TRBV11-3 with TRBJ1-2; 8 nucleotides align to TRBD1. The junction had 9 bases not matched to a gene; V was cut back by 5 bases and J by 4 bases. This CDR3 has 15 residues. Germline V gene lookup returns CDR1 SGHNT and CDR2 YENEEA. CDR3 amino acids: CASSNDRGDTYGYTF. In DNA, the CDR3 is TGTGCCAGCAGCAACGACAGGGGCGATACCTATGGCTACACCTTC.

The V gene is TRBV11-3, the J gene TRBJ2-4; D not certain. The germline V gene has CDR1 SGHNT and CDR2 YENEEA. Between the trimmed V and J ends, which lost 1 base and 7 bases, there was a span of 8 bases. This CDR3 is 13 amino acids long. The CDR3 DNA sequence: TGTGCCAGCAGCTTAGCCGCCACGAACATTCAGTACTTC. It codes for CASSLAATNIQYF.

V is TRBV5-1 and J is TRBJ2-7, with 9 bases fitting TRBD2. The assigned J gene may be wrong: the sequence end matches TRBJ2-5 better. This CDR3 spans 15 amino acids. CDR1 and CDR2 (germline): SGHRS, YFSETQ. In DNA, the CDR3 is TGCGCCAGCAGCCGCTCGACTAGCGGCCAAGAGACCCAGTACTTC. It yields the protein CASSRSTSGQETQYF.

This chain uses TRBV3-1 with TRBJ1-5; D remains unclear. The ends were cut back, 3 bases at V and 6 bases at J, with 15 bases in the middle. CDR1 and CDR2 from the germline V gene are LGHDT and YNNKEL (reference sequence). This CDR3 spans 15 amino acids. The CDR3 protein is CASSQNPGPSQPQHF. The CDR3 nucleotides read TGTGCCAGCAGCCAGAACCCAGGCCCCAGTCAGCCCCAGCATTTT.

The rearrangement joins TRBV20-1 to TRBJ1-2; D uncertain. Trimming took off 0 bases at V and 4 bases at J, with 21 bases between the two ends. The CDR3 is 17 residues long. Germline V gene sequence: CDR1 DFQATT, CDR2 SNEGSKA (reference sequence). CDR3 coding DNA: TGCAGTGCTAGAGATCGTGGCGCCCAGCTGAGCGGCTATGGCTACACCTTC. Protein sequence: CSARDRGAQLSGYGYTF.

The chain couples TRBV9 to TRBJ1-2, with 7 bases that match TRBD1. V shed 3 bases, J shed 3 bases, and the junction held 14 bases outside the gene matches. The CDR3 totals 17 residues. Germline V gives CDR1 SGDLS, CDR2 YYNGEE. The CDR3 DNA sequence: TGTGCCAGCAGCGCGAGTGGGACAGATGGACTGTACTATGGCTACACCTTC. Protein product: CASSASGTDGLYYGYTF.

There are a few counts of this clonotype. The chain has TRBV4-2 and TRBJ2-3, with TRBD2 matching over 15 bases. This CDR3 has 20 residues. Germline lookup yields CDR1 LGHNA and CDR2 YNFKEQ. V was pared by 4 bases and J by 7 bases, with 18 bases of the junction left unmatched. The chain's CDR3 is CASSPGTSGRFLLGENTQYF. The CDR3 DNA is TGTGCCAGCAGCCCCGGGACTAGCGGGAGGTTTTTGTTGGGTGAAAATACGCAGTATTTT.

A remark on this clonotype: Germline and junction disagree at one end, which may indicate a read error. The chain uses TRBV7-9 and TRBJ2-3; D ambiguous. This CDR3 comprises 14 residues. Germline-derived CDR1 and CDR2 are SEHNR and FQNEAQ (reference sequence). The CDR3 protein is CANSLKPSTDTQYF. CDR3 in DNA: TGTGCCAACAGCTTAAAACCCTCGACTGATACGCAGTATTTT.

This clonotype was counted a single time. V is TRBV7-9 and J is TRBJ2-7; 7 positions agree with TRBD2. Per germline, CDR1 SEHNR and CDR2 FQNEAQ (reference sequence). Trimming removed 5 bases from V and 5 bases from J; junction bases left unmatched: 12. The CDR3 loop spans 15 amino acids. CDR3 sequence (DNA): TGTGCCAGCAGCGCTGCGGGAGAAAGGAGTGACGAGCAGTACTTC. Translation gives CASSAAGERSDEQYF.

The chain joins TRBV3-1 to TRBJ1-5, with D uncertain. Germline V CDR1 and CDR2: LGHDT, YNNKEL (reference sequence). The CDR3 spans 15 residues. Trimming took off 1 base at V and 0 bases at J, with 7 bases between the two ends. The CDR3 DNA reads TGTGCCAGCAGCCAAGTACCAGATAGCAATCAGCCCCAGCATTTT. Translated, it gives CASSQVPDSNQPQHF. Combining the CDR3 with reference TRBV3-1 and TRBJ1-5 gives the whole variable domain DTAVSQTPKYLVTQMGNDKSIKCEQNLGHDTMYWYKQDSKKFLKIMFSYNNKELIINETVPNRFSPKSPDKAHLNLHINSLELGDSAVYFCASSQVPDSNQPQHFGDGTRLSIL.

This sequence joins TRBV20-1 and TRBJ1-5, with TRBD1 matching over 8 bases. CDR1 DFQATT and CDR2 SNEGSKA come from the germline V gene (reference sequence). The CDR3 is 14 amino acids. The junction had 9 bases not matched to a gene; V was cut back by 2 bases and J by 9 bases. CDR3 in DNA: TGCAGTGCTAGAACAGGGGGGGCTGAGAGGCCCCAGCATTTT. It yields the protein CSARTGGAERPQHF.

The chain has TRBV20-1 and TRBJ1-2, with 10 nucleotides matching TRBD1. The CDR3 consists of 13 residues. The germline V gene encodes CDR1 DFQATT and CDR2 SNEGSKA (reference sequence). With V trimmed by 6 bases and J by 8 bases, 9 bases remained unmatched. The CDR3 bases are TGCAGTGCAGAGCTACCGGGACAGGGGGGCTACACCTTC. It yields the protein CSAELPGQGGYTF.

This rearrangement joins TRBV20-1 to TRBJ2-1, with 14 bases fitting TRBD2. CDR3 length: 19 residues. J gave up 5 bases and V 6 bases, and 18 bases lay outside the gene matches. Germline-derived CDR1 and CDR2 are DFQATT and SNEGSKA (reference sequence). The CDR3 region has the DNA TGCAGTGCGTGGGCCCCGGGACTAGCGGGAGTAGGGGCCCACAATGAGCAGTTCTTC. The encoded protein is CSAWAPGLAGVGAHNEQFF.

On this clonotype: A read error may account for a junction end that differs from germline. The genes are TRBV6-2 or TRBV6-3 and TRBJ2-1; perhaps TRBD1 as D (6 bases). The CDR3 spans 14 residues. CDR1 and CDR2 (germline): MNHEY, SVGEGT. The CDR3 here is CACSRQEENSEQFF. CDR3 DNA sequence: TGTGCCTGCAGTAGACAGGAAGAAAACAGTGAGCAGTTCTTC.